The T cell receptor (beta chain) under discussion was sequenced for a study of blood T cell repertoires in COVID-19. Sequenced by immunoSEQ multiplex PCR; TCRdb stores in-frame clones only, minus some. The sample includes 88,000 or so clones, roughly 91% of them seen just once. This TCR was sampled from a woman aged 45 to 65 with acute COVID-19. Sequenced material: PBMCs or T cells enriched from blood (not recorded which).

CDR3 residues: CASSLMADYSNQPQHF. The CDR3 DNA reads as TGTGCCAGCAGCTTAATGGCAGACTATAGCAATCAGCCCCAGCATTTT. The V call is TRBV7-2, the J call TRBJ1-5, with D hard to call. The CDR3 runs to 16 residues. V dropped 2 bases and J dropped 0 bases, with 11 bases sitting between them. CDR1 and CDR2 (germline): SGHTA, FQGNSA.